The clone carrying this T cell receptor beta chain was detected ten times or more. Its target is not known. This entry comes from a study of T cells after yellow fever vaccination. TCRdb ran MiXCR on the 5' RACE reads and lists one entry per CDR3 protein. This sample has approximately 240,000 distinct CDR3 sequences, with around 3.5% found just once. Study-wide points: Although most clonotypes did not, a small share appeared in both CD4 and CD8 compartments. Clones that expanded after primary vaccination mostly reappeared after the booster (over 95% CD4, about 91% CD8).

From germline, CDR1 is SGHTA and CDR2 FQGNSA. CDR3 length equals 15 residues. Trimming took 5 bases from V and 1 from J, leaving 13 bases between them. The material sequenced was PBMCs, taken 15 days after the yellow fever booster vaccination. The chain couples TRBV7-2 to TRBJ2-3, with D perhaps matching TRBD1 (6 bases). This sequence was found in a man younger than 35 who received the YFV17D yellow fever vaccine. The DNA for the CDR3 is TGTGCCAGCAGCCCCGGGCCAGGGGGCACAGATACGCAGTATTTT. Amino acids: CASSPGPGGTDTQYF. The variable domain in full, with the rest retrieved from reference TRBV7-2 and TRBJ2-3, is GAGVSQSPSNKVTEKGKDVELRCDPISGHTALYWYRQSLGQGLEFLIYFQGNSAPDKSGLPSDRFSAERTGGSVSTLTIQRTQQEDSAVYLCASSPGPGGTDTQYFGPGTRLTVL.